The rows below give T cell receptor beta chains drawn from one sample of a study of cytomegalovirus exposure and HLA in healthy donors. Produced via immunoSEQ multiplex PCR; TCRdb's table is partial and in-frame only. The sample yields some 140,000 clones, about 90% seen once. Sequencing used PBMCs. Receptors originate from a man aged 18 to 35 in good health and CMV-seronegative. CDR3s include the opening cysteine and the closing phenylalanine or tryptophan. The D gene is left open where the match is weak. Size tells how often a clone was seen (once, few, many) or the class of an expanded clone, and some rows leave it out.

clone_size: few; v_call: TRBV18; j_call: TRBJ1-2; d_call: -; cdr3_nt: TGTGCCAGCTCAGACAGCTCAGCTAACTATGGCTACACCTTC; cdr3_aa: CASSDSSANYGYTF
clone_size: -; v_call: TRBV10-3; j_call: TRBJ2-3; d_call: -; cdr3_nt: TGTGCCATCAGAATGACAGGCCCAGGCACAGATACGCAGTATTTT; cdr3_aa: CAIRMTGPGTDTQYF
clone_size: -; v_call: TRBV5-1; j_call: TRBJ1-2; d_call: -; cdr3_nt: TGCGCCAGCAGCTTAGTATCAGTCCTCTATGGCTACACCTTC; cdr3_aa: CASSLVSVLYGYTF
clone_size: -; v_call: TRBV2; j_call: TRBJ2-7; d_call: TRBD2; cdr3_nt: TGTGCCAGCGGACCCGGGACTAGCGGAACCTACGAGCAGTACTTC; cdr3_aa: CASGPGTSGTYEQYF
clone_size: once; v_call: TRBV7-2; j_call: TRBJ2-7; d_call: -; cdr3_nt: TGTGCCAGCAGCTTAGTGGTGTCCGTGGGGCTGGGGCCCGAGCAGTACTTC; cdr3_aa: CASSLVVSVGLGPEQYF
clone_size: -; v_call: TRBV9; j_call: TRBJ2-1; d_call: -; cdr3_nt: TGTGCCAGCAGCGTCGGACTACCAGAAAGGGATGAGCAGTTCTTC; cdr3_aa: CASSVGLPERDEQFF
clone_size: -; v_call: TRBV7-9; j_call: TRBJ2-5; d_call: TRBD2; cdr3_nt: TGTGCCAGCAGCTTAGGAGCGGGGGGCCCCCAAGAGACCCAGTACTTC; cdr3_aa: CASSLGAGGPQETQYF
clone_size: -; v_call: TRBV9; j_call: TRBJ1-6; d_call: -; cdr3_nt: TGTGCCAGCAGCGTAGAAAGTGAACGGTCACCCCTCCACTTT; cdr3_aa: CASSVESERSPLHF
clone_size: medium-sized; v_call: TRBV27; j_call: TRBJ2-1; d_call: -; cdr3_nt: TGTGCCACCCACCTAAGGGCAGGGACACACAATGAGCAGTTCTTC; cdr3_aa: CATHLRAGTHNEQFF
clone_size: once; v_call: TRBV7-9; j_call: TRBJ2-5; d_call: TRBD1; cdr3_nt: TGTGCCGTGCTGGGAGACAGGGGTCTGCAAGAGACCCAGTACTTC; cdr3_aa: CAVLGDRGLQETQYF
clone_size: few; v_call: TRBV12-2; j_call: TRBJ2-1; d_call: -; cdr3_nt: TGTGCAAGTCGCTTTAAAGCTAGCAATGAGCAGTTCTTC; cdr3_aa: CASRFKASNEQFF
clone_size: few; v_call: TRBV19; j_call: TRBJ1-1; d_call: -; cdr3_nt: TGTGCCAGTAGTATACCGGGGTGGAGTGAAGCTTTCTTT; cdr3_aa: CASSIPGWSEAFF
clone_size: -; v_call: TRBV5-6; j_call: TRBJ1-1; d_call: -; cdr3_nt: TGTGCCAGCAGCTTGGAGCGTACACGGACTGAAGCTTTCTTT; cdr3_aa: CASSLERTRTEAFF
clone_size: -; v_call: TRBV27; j_call: TRBJ1-4; d_call: TRBD1; cdr3_nt: TGTGCCAGCAGAACCGGGACAGGCACTGAAAAACTGTTTTTT; cdr3_aa: CASRTGTGTEKLFF
clone_size: -; v_call: TRBV25-1; j_call: TRBJ2-7; d_call: -; cdr3_nt: TGTGCCAGCTCAAAGGATGTGGAGCCTCGGCGTTACTTC; cdr3_aa: CASSKDVEPRRYF
clone_size: -; v_call: TRBV5-1; j_call: TRBJ1-2; d_call: -; cdr3_nt: TGCGCCAGCAGCTTGGAGAGTGGAACAGCCTATGGCTACACCTTC; cdr3_aa: CASSLESGTAYGYTF
clone_size: -; v_call: TRBV19; j_call: TRBJ2-1; d_call: -; cdr3_nt: TGTGCCAGTAGTAATCCGCAGGGTCCTGAGCAGTTCTTC; cdr3_aa: CASSNPQGPEQFF
clone_size: -; v_call: TRBV13; j_call: TRBJ2-7; d_call: TRBD1; cdr3_nt: TGTGCCAGCAGCTTACTACTCCCCGCAATCCCGGGACAGGGCAACTACGAGCAGTACTTC; cdr3_aa: CASSLLLPAIPGQGNYEQYF
clone_size: -; v_call: TRBV7-6; j_call: TRBJ2-5; d_call: TRBD1; cdr3_nt: TGTGCCAGCAGCTCCTTGGACAGGGCGTTCGTAGAGACCCAGTACTTC; cdr3_aa: CASSSLDRAFVETQYF
clone_size: -; v_call: TRBV18; j_call: TRBJ1-3; d_call: -; cdr3_nt: TGTGCCAGCTCACTTATCCAGAACTCTGGAAACACCATATATTTT; cdr3_aa: CASSLIQNSGNTIYF
clone_size: few; v_call: TRBV25-1; j_call: TRBJ1-2; d_call: -; cdr3_nt: TGTGCCAGCAGTGGGGGGCCATACTATGGCTACACCTTC; cdr3_aa: CASSGGPYYGYTF
clone_size: -; v_call: TRBV19; j_call: TRBJ1-1; d_call: -; cdr3_nt: TGTGCCAGTAGTGAGGGTCAGCGCACTGAAGCTTTCTTT; cdr3_aa: CASSEGQRTEAFF
clone_size: -; v_call: TRBV25-1; j_call: TRBJ1-3; d_call: TRBD1; cdr3_nt: TGTGCCAGCAGTGAATATGGGGGACAGGGTAGAGACGCCATATATTTT; cdr3_aa: CASSEYGGQGRDAIYF
clone_size: -; v_call: TRBV10-3; j_call: TRBJ2-3; d_call: TRBD1; cdr3_nt: TGTGCCACCGACCTCGGGACAGCTACTACAGATACGCAGTATTTT; cdr3_aa: CATDLGTATTDTQYF
clone_size: once; v_call: TRBV9; j_call: TRBJ2-1; d_call: -; cdr3_nt: TGTGCCAGCAGCGTAGAAAGCGCCTTCTACAATGAGCAGTTCTTC; cdr3_aa: CASSVESAFYNEQFF
clone_size: -; v_call: TRBV19; j_call: TRBJ2-1; d_call: -; cdr3_nt: TGTGCCAGTAGTATAGGTCGCAGGCAGGGCTCCTACAATGAGCAGTTCTTC; cdr3_aa: CASSIGRRQGSYNEQFF
clone_size: -; v_call: TRBV19; j_call: TRBJ1-2; d_call: TRBD1; cdr3_nt: TGTGCCAGTATTGAGACAGGGGATAACTATGGCTACACCTTC; cdr3_aa: CASIETGDNYGYTF
clone_size: -; v_call: TRBV2; j_call: TRBJ2-5; d_call: -; cdr3_nt: TGTGCCAGCAGACAGTACCAAGAGACCCAGTACTTC; cdr3_aa: CASRQYQETQYF
clone_size: -; v_call: TRBV19; j_call: TRBJ2-1; d_call: TRBD1; cdr3_nt: TGTGCCAGTAGTTTGCGACAGGGGGCGAGCTCCTACAATGAGCAGTTCTTC; cdr3_aa: CASSLRQGASSYNEQFF
clone_size: -; v_call: TRBV5-6; j_call: TRBJ2-4; d_call: -; cdr3_nt: TGTGCCAGCAGCCGCCGAGACAGAATTTACATTCAGTACTTC; cdr3_aa: CASSRRDRIYIQYF
clone_size: -; v_call: TRBV10-3; j_call: TRBJ2-3; d_call: -; cdr3_nt: TGTGCCATCAGTGACAGGGGCCGCCTCACAGATACGCAGTATTTT; cdr3_aa: CAISDRGRLTDTQYF
clone_size: -; v_call: TRBV4-1; j_call: TRBJ1-1; d_call: TRBD1; cdr3_nt: TGCGCCAGCAGCCCTCTAACAGGGGGTTTGAACACTGAAGCTTTCTTT; cdr3_aa: CASSPLTGGLNTEAFF
clone_size: -; v_call: TRBV7-2; j_call: TRBJ2-1; d_call: -; cdr3_nt: TGTGCCAGCAGCTTAGTTGCGGGCTCCTACAATGAGCAGTTCTTC; cdr3_aa: CASSLVAGSYNEQFF
clone_size: -; v_call: TRBV9; j_call: TRBJ1-5; d_call: -; cdr3_nt: TGTGCCAGCAGCGTAGCGCCAGGGCCTAATCAGCCCCAGCATTTT; cdr3_aa: CASSVAPGPNQPQHF
clone_size: -; v_call: TRBV28; j_call: TRBJ2-7; d_call: TRBD1; cdr3_nt: TGTGCCAGCAGTTTCGGGACAGGGCCCGAGCAGTACTTC; cdr3_aa: CASSFGTGPEQYF
clone_size: -; v_call: TRBV27; j_call: TRBJ2-1; d_call: -; cdr3_nt: TGTGCCAGCAGTAAAGGACAGTTCTCCTACAATGAGCAGTTCTTC; cdr3_aa: CASSKGQFSYNEQFF
clone_size: -; v_call: TRBV7-2; j_call: TRBJ1-2; d_call: TRBD1; cdr3_nt: TGTGCCAGCAGCAGACAGGGAGTTAACTATGGCTACACCTTC; cdr3_aa: CASSRQGVNYGYTF
clone_size: -; v_call: TRBV4-3; j_call: TRBJ2-7; d_call: -; cdr3_nt: TGCGCCAGCAGCCAAGATGCGGGACGGGGGTTGGGCGAGCAGTACTTC; cdr3_aa: CASSQDAGRGLGEQYF
clone_size: once; v_call: TRBV6-1; j_call: TRBJ1-1; d_call: -; cdr3_nt: TGTGCCAGCAGTGGAATGTATAACCCAGGGTTAGGCACTGAAGCTTTCTTT; cdr3_aa: CASSGMYNPGLGTEAFF
clone_size: -; v_call: TRBV7-2; j_call: TRBJ2-7; d_call: TRBD1; cdr3_nt: TGTGCCAGCAGACCACCGGGACAGGGGTCGGGCGAGCAGTACTTC; cdr3_aa: CASRPPGQGSGEQYF
clone_size: -; v_call: TRBV28; j_call: TRBJ2-7; d_call: -; cdr3_nt: TGTGCCAGCAATTCTGCGCGCGAGCAGTACTTC; cdr3_aa: CASNSAREQYF
clone_size: -; v_call: TRBV2; j_call: TRBJ2-1; d_call: TRBD1; cdr3_nt: TGTGCCAGCAGATCGGGACAGGGAGTTGAGCAGTTCTTC; cdr3_aa: CASRSGQGVEQFF
clone_size: -; v_call: TRBV7-2; j_call: TRBJ2-7; d_call: -; cdr3_nt: TGTGCCAGCAGCATAAGTCCTCTTAGCCCCTACGAGCAGTACTTC; cdr3_aa: CASSISPLSPYEQYF
clone_size: -; v_call: TRBV19; j_call: TRBJ1-6; d_call: -; cdr3_nt: TGTGCCAGTACTGAGGGAAGTTCCTATAATTCACCCCTCCACTTT; cdr3_aa: CASTEGSSYNSPLHF
clone_size: -; v_call: TRBV12-5; j_call: TRBJ2-2; d_call: -; cdr3_nt: TGTGCTAGTGGCCCCCCCGCGAGCACCGGGGAGCTGTTTTTT; cdr3_aa: CASGPPASTGELFF
clone_size: -; v_call: TRBV19; j_call: TRBJ1-1; d_call: TRBD1; cdr3_nt: TGTGCCAGTAGTATAGCGACAGGGATGGGCACTGAAGCTTTCTTT; cdr3_aa: CASSIATGMGTEAFF
clone_size: -; v_call: TRBV9; j_call: TRBJ2-5; d_call: -; cdr3_nt: TGTGCCAGCGCCTGGACAGCCAGCACCGAAGAGACCCAGTACTTC; cdr3_aa: CASAWTASTEETQYF
clone_size: -; v_call: TRBV6-5; j_call: TRBJ1-2; d_call: -; cdr3_nt: TGTGCCAGCAGTTACACACAAAACTATGGCTACACCTTC; cdr3_aa: CASSYTQNYGYTF
clone_size: -; v_call: TRBV4-3; j_call: TRBJ1-2; d_call: -; cdr3_nt: TGCGCCAGCAGCCACCTTGGGGGCCCGGTCTATGGCTACACCTTC; cdr3_aa: CASSHLGGPVYGYTF
clone_size: -; v_call: TRBV5-6; j_call: TRBJ1-5; d_call: -; cdr3_nt: TGTGCCAGCAGCTTGGGGGGCCCTCACAATCAGCCCCAGCATTTT; cdr3_aa: CASSLGGPHNQPQHF
clone_size: -; v_call: TRBV6-4; j_call: TRBJ2-1; d_call: -; cdr3_nt: TGTGCCAGCAGTGACTCAGCAGGGGACTACAATGAGCAGTTCTTC; cdr3_aa: CASSDSAGDYNEQFF
clone_size: -; v_call: TRBV11-3; j_call: TRBJ2-7; d_call: TRBD1; cdr3_nt: TGTGCCAGCAGCCCTGATGGACAGGTGTACGAGCAGTACTTC; cdr3_aa: CASSPDGQVYEQYF